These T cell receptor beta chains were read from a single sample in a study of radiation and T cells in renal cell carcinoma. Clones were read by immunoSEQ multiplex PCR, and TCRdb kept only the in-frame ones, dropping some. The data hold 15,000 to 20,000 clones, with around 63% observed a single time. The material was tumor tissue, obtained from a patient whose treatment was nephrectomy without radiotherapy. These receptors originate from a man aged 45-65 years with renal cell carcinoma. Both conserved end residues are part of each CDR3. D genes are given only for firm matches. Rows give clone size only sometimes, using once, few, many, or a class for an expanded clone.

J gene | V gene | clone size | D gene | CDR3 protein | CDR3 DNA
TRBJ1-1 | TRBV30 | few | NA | CAWSAYYSTEAFF | TGTGCCTGGAGTGCCTACTACTCCACTGAAGCTTTCTTT
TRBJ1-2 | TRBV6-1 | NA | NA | CASSGRDTNYGYTF | TGTGCCAGCAGTGGAAGGGACACTAACTATGGCTACACCTTC
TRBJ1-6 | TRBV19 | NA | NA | CASSGGLRNSPLHF | TGTGCCAGTAGTGGGGGGCTAAGGAATTCACCCCTCCACTTT
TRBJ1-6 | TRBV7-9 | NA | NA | CASSPRDTYNSPLHF | TGTGCCAGCAGCCCCCGGGACACCTATAATTCACCCCTCCACTTT
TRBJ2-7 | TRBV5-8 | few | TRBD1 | CASSLGGQGFYEQYF | TGTGCCAGCAGCTTGGGGGGACAGGGGTTTTACGAGCAGTACTTC
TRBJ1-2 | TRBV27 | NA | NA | CASSTNRGVEGSSYGYTF | TGTGCCAGCAGCACAAATAGGGGGGTGGAGGGGTCTTCCTATGGCTACACCTTC
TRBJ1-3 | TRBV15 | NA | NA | CATSRGRDSGNTIYF | TGTGCCACCAGCAGAGGCCGGGACTCTGGAAACACCATATATTTT
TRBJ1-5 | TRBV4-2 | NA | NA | CASSHSAGNDGQPQHF | TGTGCCAGCAGCCACTCGGCAGGGAACGACGGTCAGCCCCAGCATTTT
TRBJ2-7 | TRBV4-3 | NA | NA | CASSQELAPREQYF | TGCGCCAGCAGCCAAGAACTAGCCCCGAGGGAGCAGTACTTC
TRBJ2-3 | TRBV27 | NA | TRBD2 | CASSLKREYTQYF | TGTGCCAGCAGTTTAAAGCGGGAATATACGCAGTATTTT
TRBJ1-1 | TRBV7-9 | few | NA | CASSLILNTEAFF | TGTGCCAGCAGCTTAATACTGAACACTGAAGCTTTCTTT
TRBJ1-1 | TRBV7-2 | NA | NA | CASSRGILGVLDTEAFF | TGTGCCAGCAGCCGAGGGATCCTTGGTGTTCTGGACACTGAAGCTTTCTTT
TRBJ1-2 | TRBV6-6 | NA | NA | CASTPGGRSYGYTF | TGTGCCAGCACCCCGGGGGGGCGCTCCTATGGCTACACCTTC
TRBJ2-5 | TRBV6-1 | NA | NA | CASKIMTRETQYF | TGTGCCAGCAAAATCATGACGCGAGAGACCCAGTACTTC
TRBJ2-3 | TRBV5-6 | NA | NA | CASSLGLGEYF | TGTGCCAGCAGCTTAGGACTGGGGGAGTATTTT
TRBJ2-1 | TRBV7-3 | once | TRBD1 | CASSPGTGLEQFF | TGTGCCAGCAGCCCCGGGACAGGGCTTGAGCAGTTCTTC
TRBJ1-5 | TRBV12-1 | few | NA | CASSFAPRSNQPQHF | TGTGCCAGCAGCTTTGCCCCTAGGAGCAATCAGCCCCAGCATTTT
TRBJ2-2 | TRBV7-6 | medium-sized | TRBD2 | CASSLAGSGLAQTGGELFF | TGTGCCAGCAGCTTAGCCGGGTCGGGACTAGCGCAAACAGGCGGGGAGCTGTTTTTT
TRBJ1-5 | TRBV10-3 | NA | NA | CAISYYSNQPQHF | TGTGCCATCAGTTATTATAGCAATCAGCCCCAGCATTTT
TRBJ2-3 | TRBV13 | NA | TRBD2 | CASSSLAGSSTDTQYF | TGTGCCAGCAGCTCCTTAGCGGGTTCTAGCACAGATACGCAGTATTTT
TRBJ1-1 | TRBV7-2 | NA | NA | CASSFIYTEAFF | TGTGCCAGCAGCTTTATATACACTGAAGCTTTCTTT
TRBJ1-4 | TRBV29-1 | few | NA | CSAVRGTNEKLFF | TGCAGCGCCGTTAGGGGAACTAATGAAAAACTGTTTTTT
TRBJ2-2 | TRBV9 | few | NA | CASSVGEQAPNTGELFF | TGTGCCAGCAGCGTAGGGGAACAGGCGCCGAACACCGGGGAGCTGTTTTTT
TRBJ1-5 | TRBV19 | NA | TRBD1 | CASSWTGVKQLNQPQHF | TGTGCCAGTAGTTGGACAGGAGTTAAACAACTTAATCAGCCCCAGCATTTT
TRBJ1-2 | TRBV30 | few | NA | CAWSEVIRRGRGGYTF | TGTGCCTGGAGTGAAGTAATCCGCCGAGGGAGAGGCGGCTACACCTTC
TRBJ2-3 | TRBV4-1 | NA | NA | CASSRGAGADTQYF | TGCGCCAGCAGTCGGGGGGCCGGGGCAGATACGCAGTATTTT
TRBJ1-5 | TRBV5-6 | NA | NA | CASRRWGRNQPQHF | TGTGCCAGCAGACGATGGGGGCGCAATCAGCCCCAGCATTTT
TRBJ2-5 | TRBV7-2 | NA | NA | CASSLVGGETQYF | TGTGCCAGCAGCTTAGTCGGTGGAGAGACCCAGTACTTC
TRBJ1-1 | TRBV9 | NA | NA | CASSLRGYSDTEAFF | TGTGCCAGCAGCCTAAGGGGATACTCAGACACTGAAGCTTTCTTT
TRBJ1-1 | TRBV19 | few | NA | CASSRQDMNTEAFF | TGTGCCAGTAGTAGACAGGACATGAACACTGAAGCTTTCTTT
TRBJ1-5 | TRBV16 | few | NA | CASSQWGTGTFNQPQHF | TGTGCCAGCAGCCAATGGGGAACAGGTACGTTCAATCAGCCCCAGCATTTT
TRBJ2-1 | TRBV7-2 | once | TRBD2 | CASSSLGGISYNEQFF | TGTGCCAGCAGCTCCCTGGGGGGGATCTCCTACAATGAGCAGTTCTTC
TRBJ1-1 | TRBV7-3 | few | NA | CASSPGRDTEAFF | TGTGCCAGCTCTCCAGGGAGGGACACTGAAGCTTTCTTT
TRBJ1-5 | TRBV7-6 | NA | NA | CASSSTGQPQHF | TGTGCCAGCAGCTCCACCGGGCAGCCCCAGCATTTT
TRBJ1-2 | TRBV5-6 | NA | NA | CASSLNIAGYTF | TGTGCCAGCAGCTTAAACATTGCGGGCTACACCTTC
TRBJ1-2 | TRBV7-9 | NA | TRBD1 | CASSLTGGRDYGYTF | TGTGCCAGCAGCTTGACAGGGGGTAGGGACTATGGCTACACCTTC
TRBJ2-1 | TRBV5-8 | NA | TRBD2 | CASSLEALTSGTEQFF | TGTGCCAGCAGCTTGGAGGCCCTTACTAGCGGGACTGAGCAGTTCTTC
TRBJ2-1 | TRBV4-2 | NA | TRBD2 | CATGTSYNEQFF | TGTGCCACCGGGACTAGCTACAATGAGCAGTTCTTC
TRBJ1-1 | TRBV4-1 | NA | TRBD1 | CASSQFPTGMNTEAFF | TGCGCCAGCAGCCAATTCCCGACAGGGATGAACACTGAAGCTTTCTTT
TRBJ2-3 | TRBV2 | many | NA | CASSRNGQFTDTQYF | TGTGCCAGCAGTCGGAACGGACAGTTCACAGATACGCAGTATTTT
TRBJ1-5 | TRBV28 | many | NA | CASRSGNQPQHF | TGTGCCAGCAGGTCGGGAAATCAGCCCCAGCATTTT
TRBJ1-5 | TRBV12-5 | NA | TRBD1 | CASGLVTGTGKQPQHF | TGTGCTAGTGGTTTGGTAACTGGGACAGGGAAACAGCCCCAGCATTTT